Each of the 8 T cell receptor beta chains below was sequenced from the same sample in a study of shared clonotypes between healthy human individuals. Clones were sequenced by immunoSEQ multiplex PCR, and TCRdb holds only the in-frame ones, with some missing. The sample consists of about 2.1 million clones, around 93% of them appearing once. Positive CCR7 selection of CD45RO-negative cells yielded the naive CD8 cells, and terminally differentiated effector memory CD45RA+ cells were excluded. Sequenced: naive CD8+ T cells from PBMCs. The receptors here all came from a man aged 18 to 29 in good health. Some clones in this sample may be carry-over from other donors' samples.

This clone was picked up one time. The genes are TRBV6-1 and TRBJ2-7, with D perhaps assigned TRBD1 or TRBD2 (5 bases each). CDR3 length: 15 amino acids. The V end lost 3 bases, the J end lost 7 bases, and 19 bases lay between the germline ends. Germline CDR1 is MNHNS and CDR2 is SASEGT. The CDR3 coding sequence is TGTGCCAGCAGTGAGGGACGGAAAGGTGTATTGGAGCAGTACTTC. Translated, it gives CASSEGRKGVLEQYF.

The DNA of the CDR3 is TGTGCCAGCAGCGAAAGGGGGTCACGGACAGATACGCAGTATTTT. It specifies CASSERGSRTDTQYF. The V call is TRBV6-5, the J call TRBJ2-3; TRBD1 might be the D (6 bases). Deletions cut 6 bases from V and 3 bases from J, with 16 bases between. Germline V gene sequence: CDR1 MNHEY, CDR2 SVGAGI. The length of the CDR3 is 15 residues.

V gene TRBV7-9 combines with J gene TRBJ2-3; D may be TRBD2 (6 bases). V was shortened by 3 bases and J by 1 base, with 8 bases between the two germline ends. The CDR3 is 14 amino acids. Germline CDR1 reads SEHNR; CDR2 reads FQNEAQ (reference sequence). The CDR3 DNA reads TGTGCCAGCAGCTTGGGACTGCGCACAGATACGCAGTATTTT. This translates into CASSLGLRTDTQYF.

Here the CDR3 reads CASSLDLRGFGYTF. CDR3 coding DNA: TGTGCCAGCAGCTTAGATCTCAGGGGATTCGGCTACACCTTC. This sequence joins TRBV7-9 and TRBJ1-2; a weak D match, TRBD1 (6 bases). CDR1 is SEHNR, CDR2 FQNEAQ, per germline (reference sequence). The germline V and J ends were trimmed by 1 base and 8 bases, with 14 bases remaining between them. The CDR3 runs 14 residues.

The chain links TRBV1 to TRBJ2-7; the table names TRBD1, a call not compared with the DNA. TRBV1 is flagged as a pseudogene. The CDR3 has 16 amino acids. CDR3 coding DNA: TGCACCAGCAGCCAGGCAACGGGACAGGGCTTCTACGAGCAGTACTTC. Translated, it gives CTSSQATGQGFYEQYF.

This clone appeared once. The V and J genes are TRBV6-1 and TRBJ2-5, with D perhaps being TRBD1 or TRBD2 (5 bases each). CDR3 length: 16 residues. Germline values: CDR1 MNHNS, CDR2 SASEGT. Trimming stripped 2 bases from V and 2 bases from J, with 15 bases between. The CDR3 reads CASSELAGTLQETQYF. In DNA form, the CDR3 reads TGTGCCAGCAGTGAATTGGCAGGGACCCTACAAGAGACCCAGTACTTC.

The genes are TRBV28 and TRBJ1-2; D is uncertain. V dropped 5 bases and J dropped 0 bases, with 13 bases sitting between them. The germline CDR1 and CDR2 sequences are MDHEN and SYDVKM. The CDR3 is 15 amino acids. The CDR3 loop reads CASSLALAPNYGYTF. The CDR3 DNA is TGTGCCAGCAGTCTGGCCCTTGCCCCTAACTATGGCTACACCTTC.

The V and J genes are TRBV7-6 and TRBJ1-2; no definite D call. Germline V CDR1 and CDR2: SGHVS, FNYEAQ. Trimming pared 3 bases from V and 8 bases from J, leaving 19 bases between. The CDR3 is 15 amino acids. CDR3 sequence: CASSLSPVPLKGYTF. The CDR3 DNA sequence: TGTGCCAGCAGCTTGAGCCCAGTTCCCCTCAAGGGCTACACCTTC.